These 22 T cell receptor beta chains came from one sample sequenced in a study of metastatic and nonmetastatic thyroid tumors. Until they underwent thyroid surgery, no patient had received any treatment. TCRdb reanalyzed the PCR reads with MiXCR. The sample includes 5,500 to 7,500 clones, roughly 33% of them seen just once. Specimen: adjacent normal tissue. The origin of the receptors is a female donor with papillary thyroid cancer or a benign thyroid nodule (not recorded which). Some clones in this sample may be carry-over from other donors' samples.

By proportion, this clone is large. The chain joins TRBV7-3 to TRBJ1-2; D remains unclear. Trimming removed 3 bases at V and 2 bases at J, with 7 bases between. Germline V gene sequence: CDR1 SGHTA, CDR2 FQGTGA. CDR3 length equals 13 residues. CDR3 protein: CASSLGPNYGYTF. The CDR3 nucleotides are TGTGCCAGCAGCTTGGGCCCAAACTATGGCTACACCTTC.

V usage is TRBV6-1 and J usage is TRBJ1-2; tentative D call: TRBD1 (5 bases). Germline CDR1 reads MNHNS; CDR2 reads SASEGT. CDR3 length: 15 amino acids. Trimming took off 6 bases at V and 7 bases at J, with 21 bases between the two ends. CDR3 region: CASRFGDGSSGGYTF. In DNA, the CDR3 is TGTGCCAGCAGGTTCGGGGACGGAAGTTCCGGTGGCTACACCTTC.

The CDR3 here is CASSTTDRGDQPQHF. DNA for the CDR3: TGCGCCAGCAGCACCACGGACAGGGGGGATCAGCCCCAGCATTTT. The V gene is TRBV5-1, the J gene TRBJ1-5; 10 bases align to TRBD1. The CDR3 runs 15 residues. CDR1 is SGHRS, CDR2 YFSETQ, per germline. With V trimmed by 4 bases and J by 5 bases, 6 bases remained unmatched.

This chain links TRBV20-1 with TRBJ1-1, with D possibly TRBD1 on 5 matching bases. The CDR3 totals 15 residues. Germline V lookup: CDR1 DFQATT, CDR2 SNEGSKA (reference sequence). V was cut by 0 bases and J by 5 bases, with 16 bases left in between. The CDR3 sequence: CSARDLRGQETEAFF. In nucleotides, the CDR3 is TGCAGTGCTAGAGATCTTAGGGGCCAAGAGACTGAAGCTTTCTTT.

This chain's CDR3 is CASATGGADEQYF. CDR3 DNA: TGTGCCAGCGCGACAGGGGGCGCCGACGAGCAGTACTTC. The chain carries TRBV12-3 or TRBV12-4 and TRBJ2-7, with 10 bases lining up with TRBD1. The CDR3 spans 13 residues. With 8 bases clipped from V and 5 bases from J, the junction kept 6 bases outside the gene matches.

The CDR3 is CASSLFPDPIKFNEQFF. The DNA of the CDR3 is TGTGCCAGCAGTTTATTCCCCGATCCAATAAAGTTCAATGAGCAGTTCTTC. This sequence joins TRBV28 and TRBJ2-1, with D hard to call. This CDR3 contains 17 residues. V lost 1 base, J lost 6 bases, and 19 bases lay in between. The germline V gene has CDR1 MDHEN and CDR2 SYDVKM.

J is TRBJ1-4 and V is TRBV2; no definite D call. V was pared by 5 bases and J by 7 bases, with 17 bases between. Looked up from germline, CDR1 is SNHLY and CDR2 is FYNNEI. The CDR3 runs to 15 residues. CDR3 region: CASSPVRGVLEKLFF. In nucleotides, the CDR3 is TGTGCCAGCAGTCCGGTGAGAGGCGTACTTGAAAAACTGTTTTTT.

The rearrangement uses TRBV6-1 and TRBJ2-1; 12 bases are a match to TRBD1. V lost 3 bases, J lost 5 bases, and 5 bases stayed unmatched. The CDR3 sequence is 16 residues long. Germline-derived CDR1 and CDR2 are MNHNS and SASEGT. The CDR3 is CASSDPGQGAHNEQFF. CDR3 in DNA: TGTGCCAGCAGTGACCCGGGACAGGGGGCGCACAATGAGCAGTTCTTC.

The gene calls are TRBV6-1 and TRBJ2-2; a possible D gene is TRBD2 (5 bases). This CDR3 comprises 15 residues. The V end was cut by 7 bases, the J end by 7 bases, with 19 bases between. Germline assignment: CDR1 MNHNS and CDR2 SASEGT. The CDR3 region has the DNA TGTGCCAGCACCAATAAACTAGGAGGCGGCGGGGAGCTGTTTTTT. Amino acids: CASTNKLGGGGELFF.

This CDR3 reads CASSLDTNYGYTF. The CDR3 DNA reads TGTGCCAGCAGCTTGGACACTAACTATGGCTACACCTTC. The chain carries TRBV11-3 and TRBJ1-2; D may be TRBD1 (5 bases). Trimming removed 3 bases from V and 0 bases from J, with 5 bases in between. From germline, CDR1 is SGHNT and CDR2 YENEEA. The CDR3 sequence is 13 residues long.

To note about this clone: One end of the junction fails to match germline, which may point to a read error. J is TRBJ1-3 and V is TRBV6-1, with TRBD1 matching 8 bases. The germline V gene encodes CDR1 MNHNS and CDR2 SASEGT. This CDR3 region has 15 residues. Here the CDR3 DNA reads TGTGCCAGCAGGCCCCAGGGGGCGGGTGGATACACCATCTATTTT. It codes for CASRPQGAGGYTIYF.

This clone was observed a few times. V and J are TRBV12-3 or TRBV12-4 and TRBJ2-7; 10 bases match TRBD2. Germline trimming cut 4 bases from V and 4 bases from J; bases unmatched to any gene: 7. The CDR3 is made up of 15 amino acids. In nucleotides, the CDR3 is TGTGCCAGCAGTTCGTTAGCGGGAGGTGGATACGAGCAGTACTTC. Translated: CASSSLAGGGYEQYF.

This sequence joins TRBV19 and TRBJ1-2; no definite D call. The CDR3 is 17 residues long. The germline V gene has CDR1 LNHDA and CDR2 SQIVND (reference sequence). V lost 6 bases and J lost 0, with 20 bases in between. This CDR3 reads CASSLGNPGRSNYGYTF. The CDR3 DNA is TGTGCCAGTAGCCTAGGTAATCCCGGCAGATCTAACTATGGCTACACCTTC.

This clone was seen only once. One end of the junction varies from germline; a read error may be responsible. The chain carries TRBV11-3 and TRBJ2-2; 7 nucleotides align to TRBD2. This CDR3 has 16 amino acids. CDR1 and CDR2 (germline): SGHNT, YENEEA. CDR3 DNA sequence: TGTGCCAGCAGCTTAGGGGGCGGGAGTAGAAGCGGGGAGCTGTTCTTT. Its translation: CASSLGGGSRSGELFF.

J is TRBJ2-3 and V is TRBV6-2 or TRBV6-3; tentatively, D is TRBD1 (5 bases). Germline V gene data show CDR1 as MNHEY and CDR2 as SVGEGT. This CDR3 is 14 amino acids long. The V gene lost 4 bases and the J gene lost 3 bases, with 11 bases spanning the gap. The CDR3 DNA reads as TGTGCCAGCAGTTTTTTCAGGGTGACAGATACGCAGTATTTT. It yields the protein CASSFFRVTDTQYF.

The V call is TRBV20-1, the J call TRBJ1-4, with TRBD1 identical over 9 bases. Germline values: CDR1 DFQATT, CDR2 SNEGSKA (reference sequence). The CDR3 loop spans 17 amino acids. V was pared by 0 bases and J by 3 bases, with 8 bases of the junction left unmatched. CDR3 residues: CSARDLVTGGSNEKLFF. CDR3 coding DNA: TGCAGTGCTAGAGATCTGGTGACAGGGGGGTCTAATGAAAAACTGTTTTTT.

Turning to this clone: One end of the junction fails to match germline, which may point to a read error. The V and J genes are TRBV12-3 or TRBV12-4 and TRBJ2-3; D may match TRBD1 or TRBD2 (5 bases each). The CDR3 totals 14 residues. In DNA form, the CDR3 reads TGTGCCAGCAGCTGGGGACCGCACACAGATAGGCAGTATTTT. As protein: CASSWGPHTDRQYF.

The chain has TRBV7-2 and TRBJ2-7, with TRBD1 matching over 9 bases. With V trimmed by 5 bases and J by 5 bases, 10 bases remained unmatched. Per the germline V gene, CDR1 is SGHTA and CDR2 is FQGNSA. The CDR3 has 15 residues. The CDR3 region is CASSLTGQGINEQYF. The CDR3, as DNA: TGTGCCAGCAGCCTCACTGGACAGGGGATAAACGAGCAGTACTTC.

This clone occurred a few times. CDR3 in amino acids: CASSSARPEAFF. Here the CDR3 DNA reads TGTGCCAGCAGCTCAGCACGGCCTGAAGCTTTCTTT. The chain joins TRBV7-9 to TRBJ1-1; no firm D call. Trimming removed 4 bases at V and 6 bases at J, with 9 bases between. In germline, CDR1 is SEHNR, CDR2 FQNEAQ (reference sequence). The CDR3 loop spans 12 amino acids.

V and J are TRBV7-8 and TRBJ2-7; possibly TRBD2 for D (6 bases). Germline CDR1 reads SGHVS; CDR2 reads FQNEAQ. This CDR3 is 14 amino acids long. V lost 0 bases and J 5 bases, leaving 11 bases between the germline ends. The DNA for the CDR3 is TGTGCCAGCAGCTTAGCGAGGAGGGGCGACGAGCAGTACTTC. Its protein is CASSLARRGDEQYF.

This clone was detected only a few times. The chain couples TRBV28 to TRBJ2-2; TRBD1 agrees at 10 bases. V lost 5 bases and J lost 3; bases outside the gene matches: 3. This CDR3 has 15 amino acids. Germline assignment: CDR1 MDHEN and CDR2 SYDVKM. The CDR3 spells CASSEGTGDTGELFF. The CDR3 bases are TGTGCCAGCAGTGAGGGGACAGGGGACACCGGGGAGCTGTTTTTT.

This sequence joins TRBV10-3 and TRBJ2-1; unclear D gene. The CDR3 covers 12 residues. V shed 0 bases and J shed 10 bases, with 7 bases lying between them. Germline-derived CDR1 and CDR2 are ENHRY and SYGVKD. The CDR3 region is CAISESGQEQFF. The CDR3, as DNA: TGTGCCATCAGTGAGTCAGGCCAGGAGCAGTTCTTC.